A single sample is the source of the 8 T cell receptor beta chains below, sequenced in a study of blood T cell repertoires in COVID-19. Some clones are missing from TCRdb's copy, which holds only in-frame ones; the method was immunoSEQ multiplex PCR. Of under 300,000 clones detected, around 81% appear once; the ten largest clones hold around 6.5%. Source material: peripheral blood. Receptor source: a woman in her sixties with active or convalescent COVID-19.

This clone was observed a handful of times. The chain joins TRBV7-3 to TRBJ2-2, with D perhaps matching TRBD2 (6 bases). Trimming took off 5 bases at V and 6 bases at J, with 10 bases between the two ends. Germline CDR1 and CDR2: SGHTA and FQGTGA. There are 13 residues in the CDR3. The chain's CDR3 is CASSPSGAGELFF. For the CDR3, the DNA is TGTGCCAGCAGCCCATCGGGGGCCGGGGAGCTGTTTTTT.

The V call is TRBV27, the J call TRBJ1-2, with D unresolved. The germline CDR1 and CDR2 sequences are MNHEY and SMNVEV (reference sequence). The germline V and J ends were trimmed by 6 bases and 2 bases, with 16 bases remaining between them. The length of the CDR3 is 15 residues. The DNA for the CDR3 is TGTGCCAGCAGCCCTACGGTCGGGTCAAACTATGGCTACACCTTC. Encoded protein: CASSPTVGSNYGYTF.

The chain has TRBV6-4 and TRBJ2-7; possibly TRBD1 for D (6 bases). Trimming shortened V by 6 bases and J by 3 bases, and 24 bases separated the two germline ends. The germline CDR1 and CDR2 sequences are MRHNA and SNTAGT. The CDR3 runs to 17 residues. The CDR3 sequence: CASRTVGVRGSGYEQYF. For the CDR3, the DNA is TGTGCCAGCAGAACGGTGGGGGTAAGGGGGTCCGGCTACGAGCAGTACTTC.

The chain combines TRBV19 with TRBJ2-2; 7 bases agree with TRBD1. This CDR3 has 11 residues. CDR1 LNHDA and CDR2 SQIVND come from the germline V gene (reference sequence). The junction had 0 bases not matched to a gene; V was cut back by 8 bases and J by 6 bases. As DNA, the CDR3 is TGTGCCAGTCAGGGGGCCGGGGAGCTGTTTTTT. Protein: CASQGAGELFF.

The CDR3 region is CASSTGGPSYEQYV. The CDR3 DNA follows: TGCGCCAGCAGTACAGGGGGCCCCTCCTACGAGCAGTACGTC. This chain uses TRBV10-2 with TRBJ2-7; 9 bases fit TRBD1. The V gene's germline CDR1 is WSHSY and CDR2 SAAADI. CDR3 length: 14 residues. With 5 bases clipped from V and 0 bases from J, the junction kept 2 bases outside the gene matches.

In nucleotides, the CDR3 is TGTGCCAGCAGCCAAGCCTTGGGGGGGGATAGCAATCAGCCCCAGCATTTT. This encodes CASSQALGGDSNQPQHF. The chain uses TRBV4-2 and TRBJ1-5, with D perhaps TRBD1 (5 bases). V gave up 1 base and J gave up 0 bases, with 13 bases separating them. Germline CDR1 reads LGHNA; CDR2 reads YNFKEQ. This CDR3 contains 17 residues.

CDR3 in DNA: TGTGCCACCAGCAGAGATCCTGGACAGGGTGCCCCCGTTGGCACTGAAGCTTTCTTT. Amino acids: CATSRDPGQGAPVGTEAFF. The chain carries TRBV15 and TRBJ1-1; 8 bases are a match to TRBD1. Looked up from germline, CDR1 is LNHNV and CDR2 is YYDKDF (reference sequence). The V and J ends lost 0 bases and 4 bases, in that order; junction bases with no gene match: 16. This CDR3 has 19 residues.

The chain links TRBV9 to TRBJ2-5; D is uncertain. The CDR3 is 13 amino acids. The germline CDR1 and CDR2 sequences are SGDLS and YYNGEE. V was clipped by 4 bases and J by 3 bases, with 10 bases between them. The CDR3 region has the DNA TGTGCCAGCAGCCCCCCCTTAAAAGAGACCCAGTACTTC. This codes for CASSPPLKETQYF.